These 23 T cell receptor beta chains were all obtained from the same sample, sequenced in a study of T cell responses to AZD1222 COVID-19 vaccine. Sequenced by immunoSEQ multiplex PCR; TCRdb stores in-frame clones only, minus some. The data contain some 150,000 clones, roughly 94% of them singletons. The input for sequencing was peripheral blood, taken on day 0 of AZD1222 vaccination. These receptors originate from an adult in good health.

The genes are TRBV7-2 and TRBJ1-5; D not certain. Germline values: CDR1 SGHTA, CDR2 FQGNSA. The CDR3 spans 13 residues. V was clipped by 0 bases and J by 7 bases, with 7 bases between them. The CDR3 spells CASSLAHQQPQHF. In nucleotides, the CDR3 is TGTGCCAGCAGCTTAGCCCACCAACAGCCCCAGCATTTT.

This clone was seen just once. The chain recombines TRBV4-2 with TRBJ1-4, with no clear D. V lost 1 base to trimming and J lost 6 bases, with 6 bases between them. The CDR3 sequence is 13 residues long. The germline gives CDR1 LGHNA, CDR2 YNFKEQ. CDR3 nucleotides: TGTGCCAGCAGCCAAGGAACGGATGAAAAACTGTTTTTT. This encodes CASSQGTDEKLFF.

The table lists this clone with a count of one. Other DNA sequences in this specimen translate into the identical CDR3. The gene calls are TRBV6-2 or TRBV6-3 and TRBJ2-5, with D perhaps TRBD1 or TRBD2 (5 bases each). Germline V lookup: CDR1 MNHEY, CDR2 SVGEGT. Trimming removed 1 base from V and 1 base from J, with 7 bases in between. The CDR3 totals 14 residues. CDR3 residues: CASSYFGGQETQYF. The CDR3 coding sequence is TGTGCCAGCAGTTACTTTGGGGGCCAAGAGACCCAGTACTTC.

The chain links TRBV7-3 to TRBJ2-1; D perhaps matches TRBD2 (5 bases). V was pared by 5 bases and J by 7 bases, with 15 bases between. This CDR3 has 14 residues. Germline V gene data show CDR1 as SGHTA and CDR2 as FQGTGA. For the CDR3, the DNA is TGTGCCAGCAGCCCAACTCGGAGGCCAAATGAGCAGTTCTTC. As protein: CASSPTRRPNEQFF.

The chain is built from TRBV3-1 (or the pseudogene TRBV3-2) and TRBJ1-1; no firm D call. The CDR3 is 13 residues long. CDR1 and CDR2 (germline): LGHDT, YNNKEL (reference sequence). V lost 0 bases and J lost 0, with 2 bases in between. CDR3: CASSQEVNTEAFF. The CDR3 region has the DNA TGTGCCAGCAGCCAAGAGGTGAACACTGAAGCTTTCTTT.

The rearrangement joins TRBV2 to TRBJ1-5, with no clear D. Trimming left V 2 bases short and J 0 bases short, with 8 bases between. CDR1 and CDR2 (germline): SNHLY, FYNNEI. CDR3 size: 15 residues. CDR3 protein: CASSENGYSNQPQHF. In nucleotides, the CDR3 is TGTGCCAGCAGTGAAAATGGATATAGCAATCAGCCCCAGCATTTT.

The chain couples TRBV19 to TRBJ1-2, with 8 bases identical to TRBD1. Trimming took 7 bases from V and 7 from J; bases not matched to a gene: 5. Germline CDR1 LNHDA, CDR2 SQIVND (reference sequence). The CDR3 is 12 residues long. The DNA for the CDR3 is TGTGCCAGTATGACAGGGGCTGGTGGCTACACCTTC. It encodes CASMTGAGGYTF.

The V gene is TRBV28, the J gene TRBJ1-2; D gene uncertain. The CDR3 loop spans 13 amino acids. Trimming removed 8 bases from V and 1 base from J, with 11 bases in between. Looked up from germline, CDR1 is MDHEN and CDR2 is SYDVKM. CDR3 sequence: CASRLRDNYGYTF. CDR3 nucleotides: TGTGCCAGCCGATTAAGGGATAACTATGGCTACACCTTC.

The chain employs TRBV3-1 (or the pseudogene TRBV3-2) and TRBJ2-3; D is perhaps TRBD2 (5 bases). Germline V gene sequence: CDR1 LGHDT, CDR2 YNNKEL (reference sequence). The CDR3 is 11 residues long. Deletions cut 7 bases from V and 6 bases from J, with 8 bases between. The CDR3 protein is CASNRGDTQYF. The CDR3 region has the DNA TGTGCCAGCAATAGAGGGGATACGCAGTATTTT.

The chain recombines TRBV24-1 with TRBJ2-6; tentatively, D is TRBD1 (6 bases). The germline V gene has CDR1 KGHDR and CDR2 SFDVKD. Trimming shortened V by 2 bases and J by 2 bases, and 9 bases separated the two germline ends. This CDR3 spans 16 amino acids. CDR3 sequence (DNA): TGTGCCACCAGTGATTCCAACAGGGCTGGGGCCAACGTCCTGACTTTC. This translates into CATSDSNRAGANVLTF.

The rearrangement links TRBV19 to TRBJ1-1, with D possibly being TRBD1 (5 bases). The CDR3 sequence is 14 residues long. Per germline, CDR1 LNHDA and CDR2 SQIVND (reference sequence). The ends were cut back, 4 bases at V and 5 bases at J, with 14 bases in the middle. CDR3 sequence reads: CASSTQERRTEAFF. CDR3 DNA: TGTGCCAGTAGTACACAGGAGAGACGGACTGAAGCTTTCTTT. The variable domain in full, with the rest retrieved from reference TRBV19 and TRBJ1-1, is DGGITQSPKYLFRKEGQNVTLSCEQNLNHDAMYWYRQDPGQGLRLIYYSQIVNDFQKGDIAEGYSVSREKKESFPLTVTSAQKNPTAFYLCASSTQERRTEAFFGQGTRLTVV.

The chain recombines TRBV11-2 with TRBJ1-6; 9 bases line up with TRBD1. CDR1 SGHAT and CDR2 FQNNGV come from the germline V gene. The J segment lost 7 bases and the V segment lost 6 bases, leaving 7 bases of the junction unmatched. This CDR3 spans 15 amino acids. This CDR3 reads CASSPGTGLNSPLHF. The CDR3 region has the DNA TGTGCCAGCAGTCCCGGGACAGGGTTGAATTCACCCCTCCACTTT.

This chain joins TRBV3-1 (or the pseudogene TRBV3-2) and TRBJ1-5; D remains unclear. The CDR3 sequence is 13 residues long. Germline V lookup: CDR1 LGHDT, CDR2 YNNKEL (reference sequence). The ends were cut back, 3 bases at V and 9 bases at J, with 12 bases in the middle. In nucleotides, the CDR3 is TGTGCCAGCAGCCAGGCCTTAGCCGGGCCCCAGCATTTT. Protein: CASSQALAGPQHF.

The chain couples TRBV7-2 to TRBJ1-1, with a weak D call TRBD1 (5 bases). V lost 4 bases and J lost 4, with 19 bases in between. Germline CDR1 SGHTA, CDR2 FQGNSA. The length of the CDR3 is 16 residues. CDR3 sequence: CASSSAPGASGTEAFF. CDR3 DNA sequence: TGTGCCAGCAGCTCCGCCCCCGGGGCGAGTGGCACTGAAGCTTTCTTT.

V gene TRBV2 combines with J gene TRBJ2-1; D tentatively fits TRBD1 or TRBD2 (5 bases each). V was clipped by 4 bases and J by 3 bases, with 16 bases between them. The CDR3 covers 16 residues. Germline V gene sequence: CDR1 SNHLY, CDR2 FYNNEI. The CDR3 spells CASSATNPGSYNEQFF. The CDR3, as DNA: TGTGCCAGCAGTGCTACGAATCCAGGGAGCTACAATGAGCAGTTCTTC.

The CDR3 spells CASSPGPQLAGAVYEQFF. The CDR3 DNA reads TGTGCCAGCAGTCCGGGACCCCAACTAGCGGGAGCAGTATATGAGCAGTTCTTC. The chain employs TRBV6-4 and TRBJ2-1, with TRBD2 matching over 11 bases. The length of the CDR3 is 18 residues. CDR1 and CDR2 from the germline V gene are MRHNA and SNTAGT. The ends lost 5 bases at V and 8 bases at J; junction bases unmatched: 17.

The gene calls are TRBV4-2 and TRBJ1-2; D not certain. V dropped 1 base and J dropped 2 bases, with 20 bases sitting between them. The germline CDR1 and CDR2 sequences are LGHNA and YNFKEQ. The CDR3 totals 18 residues. Written as DNA, the CDR3 is TGTGCCAGCAGCCAAGCTGCAAACTGGGAATTCTTCAACTATGGCTACACCTTC. Its protein is CASSQAANWEFFNYGYTF.

J is TRBJ2-5 and V is TRBV7-7; tentatively, D is TRBD1 (5 bases). The CDR3 covers 15 residues. V lost 5 bases, J lost 1 base, and 14 bases lay in between. Germline CDR1 is SSHAT and CDR2 is FNYEAQ (reference sequence). CDR3 sequence: CASSQGGVVQETQYF. The CDR3 DNA sequence: TGTGCCAGCAGCCAGGGTGGGGTAGTCCAAGAGACCCAGTACTTC.

This rearrangement joins TRBV6-5 to TRBJ1-5, with unresolved D. Trimming took off 4 bases at V and 2 bases at J, with 6 bases between the two ends. From germline, CDR1 is MNHEY and CDR2 SVGAGI. The CDR3 contains 13 residues. The CDR3 reads CASSSMGNQPQHF. The CDR3 nucleotides are TGTGCCAGCAGTTCAATGGGCAATCAGCCCCAGCATTTT.

The V call is TRBV7-2, the J call TRBJ2-2; tentatively, D is TRBD1 or TRBD2 (6 bases each). V was trimmed by 5 bases and J by 3 bases, leaving 19 bases between them. The CDR3 totals 17 residues. CDR1 and CDR2 from the germline V gene are SGHTA and FQGNSA. The CDR3 here is CASSPEGVGGYTGELFF. The CDR3, as DNA: TGTGCCAGCAGCCCCGAGGGGGTGGGGGGATACACCGGGGAGCTGTTTTTT.

J is TRBJ2-5 and V is TRBV7-9, with D possibly matching TRBD1 (5 bases). Trimming stripped 3 bases from V and 1 base from J, with 6 bases between. CDR3 length: 13 residues. Germline-derived CDR1 and CDR2 are SEHNR and FQNEAQ (reference sequence). The CDR3 DNA reads TGTGCCAGCAGCTTCGACAGCCAAGAGACCCAGTACTTC. It encodes CASSFDSQETQYF.

This clone showed up just once. The chain recombines TRBV6-1 with TRBJ1-1; no clear D gene. The germline V and J ends were trimmed by 3 bases and 6 bases, with 11 bases remaining between them. Germline CDR1 MNHNS, CDR2 SASEGT. This CDR3 contains 13 residues. The CDR3 DNA follows: TGTGCCAGCAGTGAGCTGAGGGCGTCTGAAGCTTTCTTT. This sequence encodes CASSELRASEAFF.

The V and J genes are TRBV7-2 and TRBJ1-2; D unresolved. The V and J ends lost 2 bases and 0 bases respectively, with 10 bases between them. Germline V gene data show CDR1 as SGHTA and CDR2 as FQGNSA. The length of the CDR3 is 15 residues. This chain's CDR3 is CASSLRGGANYGYTF. In DNA form, the CDR3 reads TGTGCCAGCAGCTTACGCGGAGGAGCTAACTATGGCTACACCTTC.